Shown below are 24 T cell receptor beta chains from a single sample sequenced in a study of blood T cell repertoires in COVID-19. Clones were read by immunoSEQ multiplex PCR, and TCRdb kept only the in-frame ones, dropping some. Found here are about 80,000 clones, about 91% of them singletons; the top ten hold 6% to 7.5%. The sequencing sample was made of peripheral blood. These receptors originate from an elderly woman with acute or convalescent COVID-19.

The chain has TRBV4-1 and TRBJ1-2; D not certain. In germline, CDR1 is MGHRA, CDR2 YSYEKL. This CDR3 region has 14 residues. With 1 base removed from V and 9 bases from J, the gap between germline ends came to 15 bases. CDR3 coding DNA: TGCGCCAGCAGCCAAGCTGATGTGAGAGTCAGCTACACCTTC. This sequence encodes CASSQADVRVSYTF.

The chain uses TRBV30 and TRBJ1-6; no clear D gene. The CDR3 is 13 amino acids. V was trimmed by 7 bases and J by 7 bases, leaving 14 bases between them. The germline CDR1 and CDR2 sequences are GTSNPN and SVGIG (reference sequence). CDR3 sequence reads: CALTPSGNSPLHF. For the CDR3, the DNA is TGTGCCTTGACCCCTTCGGGAAATTCACCCCTCCACTTT.

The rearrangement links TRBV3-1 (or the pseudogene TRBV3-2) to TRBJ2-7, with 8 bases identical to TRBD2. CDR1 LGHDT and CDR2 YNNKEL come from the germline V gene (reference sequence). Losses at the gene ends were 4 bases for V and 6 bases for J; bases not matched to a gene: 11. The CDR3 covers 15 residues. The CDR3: CASSPSGLGTFEQYF. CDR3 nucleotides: TGTGCCAGCAGCCCATCGGGACTAGGTACTTTCGAGCAGTACTTC.

The CDR3 loop is CASSPTLSSYNEQFF. CDR3 in DNA: TGTGCCAGCAGCCCTACTCTGAGCTCCTACAATGAGCAGTTCTTC. This rearrangement joins TRBV14 to TRBJ2-1; D is unclear. The germline V gene has CDR1 SGHDN and CDR2 FVKESK. This CDR3 is 15 amino acids long. Trimming left V 4 bases short and J 0 bases short, with 10 bases between. Combining the CDR3 with reference TRBV14 and TRBJ2-1 gives the whole variable domain EAGVTQFPSHSVIEKGQTVTLRCDPISGHDNLYWYRRVMGKEIKFLLHFVKESKQDESGMPNNRFLAERTGGTYSTLKVQPAELEDSGVYFCASSPTLSSYNEQFFGPGTRLTVL.

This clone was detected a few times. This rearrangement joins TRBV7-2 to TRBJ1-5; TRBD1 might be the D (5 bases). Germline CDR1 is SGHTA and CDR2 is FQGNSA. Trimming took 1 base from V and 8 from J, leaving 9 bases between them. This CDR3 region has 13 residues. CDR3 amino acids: CASSLVGREPQHF. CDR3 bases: TGTGCCAGCAGCTTAGTAGGCAGGGAGCCCCAGCATTTT. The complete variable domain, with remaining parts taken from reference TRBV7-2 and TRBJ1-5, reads GAGVSQSPSNKVTEKGKDVELRCDPISGHTALYWYRQSLGQGLEFLIYFQGNSAPDKSGLPSDRFSAERTGGSVSTLTIQRTQQEDSAVYLCASSLVGREPQHFGDGTRLSIL.

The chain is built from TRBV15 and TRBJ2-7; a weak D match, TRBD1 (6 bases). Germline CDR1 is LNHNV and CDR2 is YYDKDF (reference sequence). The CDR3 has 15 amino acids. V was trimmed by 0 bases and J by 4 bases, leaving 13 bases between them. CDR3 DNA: TGTGCCACCAGCAGAGATCGGCGTAGGGGGTACGAGCAGTACTTC. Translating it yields CATSRDRRRGYEQYF.

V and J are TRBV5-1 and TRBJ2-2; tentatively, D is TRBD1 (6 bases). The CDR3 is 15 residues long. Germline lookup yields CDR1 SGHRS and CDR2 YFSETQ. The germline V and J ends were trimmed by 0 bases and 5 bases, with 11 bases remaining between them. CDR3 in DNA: TGCGCCAGCAGCTTGGCCCAGGGGCGGACCGGGGAGCTGTTTTTT. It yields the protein CASSLAQGRTGELFF.

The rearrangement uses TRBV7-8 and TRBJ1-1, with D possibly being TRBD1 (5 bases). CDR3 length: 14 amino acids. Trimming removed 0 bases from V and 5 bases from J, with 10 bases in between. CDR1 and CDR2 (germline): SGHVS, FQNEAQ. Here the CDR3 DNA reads TGTGCCAGCAGCTTAGCGGGGGAGGAGACTGAAGCTTTCTTT. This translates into CASSLAGEETEAFF. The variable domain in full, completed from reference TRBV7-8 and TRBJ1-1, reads GAGVSQSPRYKVAKRGQDVALRCDPISGHVSLFWYQQALGQGPEFLTYFQNEAQLDKSGLPSDRFFAERPEGSVSTLKIQRTQQEDSAVYLCASSLAGEETEAFFGQGTRLTVV.

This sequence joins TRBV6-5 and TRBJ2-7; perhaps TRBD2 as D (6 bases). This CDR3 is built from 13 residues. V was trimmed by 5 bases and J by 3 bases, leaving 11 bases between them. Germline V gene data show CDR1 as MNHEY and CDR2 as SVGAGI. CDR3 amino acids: CASSRDSYYEQYF. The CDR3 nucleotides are TGTGCCAGCAGTCGGGACTCCTACTACGAGCAGTACTTC.

The CDR3 sequence: CSASPPGQNQPQHF. DNA for the CDR3: TGCAGCGCCTCACCACCGGGACAGAATCAGCCCCAGCATTTT. The rearrangement uses TRBV29-1 and TRBJ1-5, with TRBD1 identical over 7 bases. This CDR3 is built from 14 residues. Germline trimming cut 7 bases from V and 4 bases from J; bases unmatched to any gene: 10. CDR1 is SQVTM, CDR2 ANQGSEA, per germline.

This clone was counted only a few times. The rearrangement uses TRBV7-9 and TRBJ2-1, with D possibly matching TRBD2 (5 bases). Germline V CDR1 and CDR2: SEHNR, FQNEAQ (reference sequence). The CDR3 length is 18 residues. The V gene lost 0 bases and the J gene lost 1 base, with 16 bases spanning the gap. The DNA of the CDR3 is TGTGCCAGCAGCTTAGCGGGTGGACTTTGGAAGTCCTACAATGAGCAGTTCTTC. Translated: CASSLAGGLWKSYNEQFF.

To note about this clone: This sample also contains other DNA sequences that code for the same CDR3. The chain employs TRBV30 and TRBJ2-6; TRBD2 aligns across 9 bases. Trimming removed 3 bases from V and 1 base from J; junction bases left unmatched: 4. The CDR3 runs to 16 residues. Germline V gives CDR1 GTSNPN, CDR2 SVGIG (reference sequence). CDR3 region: CAWRLAGFSGANVLTF. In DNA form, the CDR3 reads TGTGCCTGGAGGCTAGCGGGGTTTTCTGGGGCCAACGTCCTGACTTTC.

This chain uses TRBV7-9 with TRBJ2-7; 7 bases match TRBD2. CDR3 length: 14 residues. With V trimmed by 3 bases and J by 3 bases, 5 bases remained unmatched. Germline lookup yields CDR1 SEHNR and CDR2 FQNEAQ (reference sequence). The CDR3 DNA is TGTGCCAGCAGCTTTACGGGACTAAACTACGAGCAGTACTTC. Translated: CASSFTGLNYEQYF.

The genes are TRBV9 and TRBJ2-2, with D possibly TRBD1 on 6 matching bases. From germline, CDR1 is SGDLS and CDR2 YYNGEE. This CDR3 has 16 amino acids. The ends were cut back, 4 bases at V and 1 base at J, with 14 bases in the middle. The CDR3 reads CASSKVTGQNTGELFF. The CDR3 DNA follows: TGTGCCAGCAGCAAAGTAACGGGACAGAACACCGGGGAGCTGTTTTTT.

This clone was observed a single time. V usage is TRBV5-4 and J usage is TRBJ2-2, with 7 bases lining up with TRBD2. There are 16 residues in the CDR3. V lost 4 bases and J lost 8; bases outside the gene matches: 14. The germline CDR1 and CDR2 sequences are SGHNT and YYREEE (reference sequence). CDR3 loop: CASSLGGIHSPGELFF. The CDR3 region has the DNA TGTGCCAGCAGCCTCGGGGGGATCCATTCCCCGGGGGAGCTGTTTTTT.

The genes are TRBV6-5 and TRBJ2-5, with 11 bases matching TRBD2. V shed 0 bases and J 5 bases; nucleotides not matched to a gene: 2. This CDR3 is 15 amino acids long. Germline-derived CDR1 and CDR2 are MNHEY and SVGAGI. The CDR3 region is CASSYSPSGGETQYF. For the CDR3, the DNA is TGTGCCAGCAGTTACTCACCTAGCGGGGGGGAGACCCAGTACTTC.

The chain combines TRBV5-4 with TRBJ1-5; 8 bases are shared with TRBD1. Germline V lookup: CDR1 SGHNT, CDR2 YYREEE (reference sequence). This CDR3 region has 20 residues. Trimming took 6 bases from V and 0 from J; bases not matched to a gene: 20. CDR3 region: CASNTYMAGGPLSSNQPQHF. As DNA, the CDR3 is TGTGCCAGCAACACCTACATGGCAGGGGGCCCGCTTAGTAGCAATCAGCCCCAGCATTTT.

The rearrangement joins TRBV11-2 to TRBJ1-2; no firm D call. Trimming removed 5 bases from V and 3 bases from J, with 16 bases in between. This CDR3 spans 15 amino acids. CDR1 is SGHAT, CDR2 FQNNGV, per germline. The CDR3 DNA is TGTGCCAGCAGCCCCGACGCTAGCCGTTACTATGGCTACACCTTC. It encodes CASSPDASRYYGYTF. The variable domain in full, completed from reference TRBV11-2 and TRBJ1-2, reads EAGVAQSPRYKIIEKRQSVAFWCNPISGHATLYWYQQILGQGPKLLIQFQNNGVVDDSQLPKDRFSAERLKGVDSTLKIQPAKLEDSAVYLCASSPDASRYYGYTFGSGTRLTVV.

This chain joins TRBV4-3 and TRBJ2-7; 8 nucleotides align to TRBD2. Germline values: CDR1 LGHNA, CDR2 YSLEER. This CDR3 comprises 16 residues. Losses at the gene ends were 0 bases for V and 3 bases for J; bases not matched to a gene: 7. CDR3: CASSQDRTSGVYEQYF. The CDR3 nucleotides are TGCGCCAGCAGCCAAGATCGCACTAGCGGTGTCTACGAGCAGTACTTC.

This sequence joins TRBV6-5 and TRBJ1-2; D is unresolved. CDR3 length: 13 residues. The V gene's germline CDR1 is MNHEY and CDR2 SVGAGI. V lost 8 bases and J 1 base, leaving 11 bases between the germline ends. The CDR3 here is CASLSTDNYGYTF. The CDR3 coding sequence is TGTGCCAGCCTTTCGACTGATAACTATGGCTACACCTTC.

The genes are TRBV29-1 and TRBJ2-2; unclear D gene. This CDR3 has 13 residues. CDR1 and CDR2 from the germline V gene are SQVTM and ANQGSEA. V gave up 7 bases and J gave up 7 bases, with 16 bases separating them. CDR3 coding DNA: TGCAGCGCTCGCTTAGCAATTGTCGGGGAGCTGTTTTTT. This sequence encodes CSARLAIVGELFF.

CDR3 sequence: CASSRQVLGEQYF. The DNA for the CDR3 is TGTGCCAGCAGCCGACAGGTTTTGGGAGAGCAGTACTTC. The chain links TRBV7-9 to TRBJ2-7; D might be TRBD1 (6 bases). The ends were cut back, 5 bases at V and 7 bases at J, with 15 bases in the middle. Germline lookup yields CDR1 SEHNR and CDR2 FQNEAQ (reference sequence). The CDR3 is 13 amino acids. The variable domain in full, completed from reference TRBV7-9 and TRBJ2-7, reads DTGVSQNPRHKITKRGQNVTFRCDPISEHNRLYWYRQTLGQGPEFLTYFQNEAQLEKSRLLSDRFSAERPKGSFSTLEIQRTEQGDSAMYLCASSRQVLGEQYFGPGTRLTVT.

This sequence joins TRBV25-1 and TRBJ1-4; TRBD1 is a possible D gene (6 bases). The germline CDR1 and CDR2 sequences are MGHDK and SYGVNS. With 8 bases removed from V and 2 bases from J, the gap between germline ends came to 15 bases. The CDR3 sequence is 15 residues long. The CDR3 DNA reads TGTGCCAGCTCCCTAGGGGGGGCGACTAATGAAAAACTGTTTTTT. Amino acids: CASSLGGATNEKLFF.

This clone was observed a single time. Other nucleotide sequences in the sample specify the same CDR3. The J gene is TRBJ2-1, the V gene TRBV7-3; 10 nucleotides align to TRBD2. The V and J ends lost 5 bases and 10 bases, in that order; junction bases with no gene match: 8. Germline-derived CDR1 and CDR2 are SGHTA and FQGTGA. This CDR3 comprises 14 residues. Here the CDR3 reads CASSPSGGAREQFF. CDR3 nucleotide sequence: TGTGCCAGCAGCCCAAGCGGGGGGGCCAGGGAGCAGTTCTTC.